The T cell receptor (beta chain) described here comes from a study of regulatory T cells in long-lasting Graves disease (dated by TCRdb to 2020 to 2023). About the full investigation: In the newly diagnosed Graves' disease group, patients had been taking antithyroid drugs for less than 3 months. Peripheral blood TCR sequencing and RNA sequencing compared persistent Graves' disease patients with newly diagnosed Graves' disease patients. The study was registered as a clinical trial and conducted in China. TCR sequencing covered around 13 persistent and roughly 20 newly diagnosed Graves' disease patients, 33 samples in total.

This clonotype was seen repeatedly, ten times or more. No antigen is known for it. Base qualities are not at hand, and no much larger clone is one base apart. In the germline V gene, CDR1 corresponds to SGHTA and CDR2 to FQGNSA. The germline ends are 11 bases apart after V is trimmed by 3 bases and J by 6 bases. From its cysteine to its phenylalanine, the CDR3 spans 13 amino acids. Only the CDR3 DNA is retained, 39 bases long and in frame from the first base. What the study reported, not specific to this receptor: As a limitation, the authors acknowledged that the small sample size may reduce accuracy. A larger number of public clonotypes was shared among persistent patients (around 3,000) than among newly diagnosed patients (over 850). Sequencing and analysis were restricted to the TCR beta chain. Because the primary lesion, thyroid tissue, could not be accessed, the study looked at peripheral blood alone. Lower TCR Shannon entropy and fewer highly expanded clones were observed in persistent Graves' disease patients than in newly diagnosed patients, which suggested clonal expansion. Preferential use of TRBV28, TRBJ1-2 and TRBJ2-5 was observed in persistent disease, whereas TRBV20-1 and TRBJ2-1 were favored in newly diagnosed disease.

The library was built by means of multiplex PCR. Sequenced on an Illumina HiSeq 4000. CDR3 regions were amplified by Arm-PCR with iRepertoire HTBI primers to construct TCR beta libraries. PCR products were gel purified before sequencing. Processing in the source paper ran as follows. Gene usage analysis of CDR3 amino acid clonotypes used the approximately 62 TRBV and about 13 TRBJ segments found across samples. COPE and FqMerger were used to merge the filtered high-quality paired reads into contigs. BLAST was used to align contigs to the IMGT TRBV, TRBD and TRBJ reference genes, and CDR3 was defined following IMGT. Any clonotype with a frequency above 0.1% was classified as a highly expanded clone. Shannon entropy was used to measure repertoire diversity, and the Gini coefficient was used to measure V-J evenness. A clonotype found in more than one individual was treated as public. The public sequencing data were trimmed at Q25 with fastp and processed into clonotypes with MiXCR by TCRdb, which kept only in-frame beta chains. Rows are unified per CDR3 protein, each entry keeping the most common DNA and genes. Clone size and V and J calls follow TCRdb, not the original study. The sample table records around 250,000 distinct CDR3 sequences; roughly 18% of these occur just once. The ten largest clonotypes hold 12% to 15% of the sample.

The time point label corresponds to: newly diagnosed GD, antithyroid drugs for less than 3 months. RNA was extracted from PBMCs in TRIzol for both TCR sequencing and RNA sequencing. The diagnosis of Graves' disease was made according to American Thyroid Association guidelines. Recruitment of patients was carried out at an endocrinology department in Xi'an, China. Each patient gave 9 to 10 milliliters of peripheral blood, collected in an EDTA anticoagulant tube. Ficoll Paque Plus density gradient separation was used to isolate PBMCs, and no further T cell sorting was done. RNA quality was checked with an Agilent 2100 Bioanalyzer and agarose gel, and concentration with a NanoDrop 2000. The same data also contributed to another study, on T cells in Graves' hyperthyroidism and ophthalmopathy. Per that second paper: Stable Graves' hyperthyroidism was defined as the absence of progression to ophthalmopathy over 18 months of follow-up. Hyperthyroidism patients were aged 18 to 65 years and newly diagnosed, with disease duration of less than 2 months. Patients with uncontrolled infections, other autoimmune diseases, pregnancy or lactation were excluded. Diagnoses relied on clinical symptoms, serum thyroxine and TRAb, thyroid ultrasound and orbital computed tomography. The TCR CDR3 was subjected to a first round of RT-PCR using the HTBI primer set and the Qiagen OneStep RT-PCR kit. Most expanded thyroid clonotypes (frequency above 0.001) were also detected in blood, suggesting blood repertoires may reflect thyroid immune responses. A 13 V-J signature model separated ophthalmopathy from stable hyperthyroidism, with just over 85% sensitivity and 81.08% specificity in cross-validation and 80%/75% in testing. In validation, progression to ophthalmopathy was predicted by the model with approximately 67% sensitivity and approximately 78% specificity, a median of roughly 6 months before onset. A discovery cohort of roughly 96 patients, 43 with Graves' ophthalmopathy and 57 with stable Graves' hyperthyroidism, was used to find distinguishing TCR V-J signatures. Whether ophthalmopathy could be predicted prospectively was tested in an independent validation cohort made up of approximately 19 hyperthyroidism patients plus 17 patients who later progressed to ophthalmopathy. The 100 discovery patients were randomly divided into training and test sets at a 7:3 ratio. In about six Graves' hyperthyroidism patients, the study also compared T-cell repertoires from thyroid tissue with T-cell repertoires from blood. After sampling, hyperthyroidism patients received methimazole starting at 30 mg daily, and ophthalmopathy patients received high-dose intravenous methylprednisolone. Libraries were constructed in a second round of multiplex PCR, after which size selection and purification were carried out. Sequencing of the libraries was done on an Illumina HiSeq2000 using paired-end 100 bp reads. SOAPnuke was used to process the raw data, with reads discarded if the reads contained adapters or uncalled bases, had a mean Phred below 15, or lacked an exact constant-primer or identifier match. COPE v1.2.5 was used to merge the high-quality paired reads, and each unique nucleotide sequence was defined as a clonotype. MiTCR v1.1 was used to align clonotypes to the IMGT TRBV, TRBD and TRBJ reference segments. Only V-J combinations with frequency above 0.0001, covering 98% to 99.2% of repertoires, were analysed. The TCS score was defined as the ratio of F50 (clonal expansion) to E x V (chaos), calculated using BLOSUM62-based TCRdist between CDR3 peptides within each V-J. Welch's t-statistics and random forest reduced roughly 500 V-J features to roughly 13, which were used in a naive Bayes classifier (R e1071). No statistical method was used to fix the sample size in advance, and group allocation was not hidden from the investigators. According to the paper, TCR Vbeta CDR3 sequencing was carried out on 135 peripheral blood samples, which came from about 45 ophthalmopathy, some 73 hyperthyroidism and 17 progressor patients.

Recombination connected TRBV7-2 to TRBJ1-1; the D gene remains uncertain. This TCR derives from a woman in her 30s with Graves disease. Donor details come from another sample of the same person, matched by shared clones. Sequencing was performed on peripheral blood mononuclear cells (PBMCs), taken at new diagnosis, from a patient treated with antithyroid drugs. The sequence in DNA is TGTGCCAGCAGCTTCCTACGGGAGTCTGAAGCTTTCTTT. It encodes CASSFLRESEAFF.